A single sample is the source of the 22 T cell receptor beta chains below, sequenced in a study of blood T cell repertoires in COVID-19. This table comes from immunoSEQ multiplex PCR, and its TCRdb copy is limited to in-frame clones, with some not included. The table includes 380,000 or so clones, around 90% detected once. The sample was PBMCs or T cells enriched from blood (not recorded which). The receptor source for this set is a woman in her forties with acute COVID-19.

Of note for this clone: Additional DNA sequences in this sample encode the identical CDR3. V and J are TRBV2 and TRBJ2-5; 8 bases align to TRBD1. Germline V CDR1 and CDR2: SNHLY, FYNNEI. The CDR3 is 14 amino acids. V shed 5 bases, J shed 2 bases, and the junction held 4 bases outside the gene matches. DNA of the CDR3: TGTGCCAGCAGTTGGACAGGGAGACAAGAGACCCAGTACTTC. Translation: CASSWTGRQETQYF.

The J gene is TRBJ1-5, the V gene TRBV19, with no clear D. The CDR3 sequence is 15 residues long. V shed 7 bases and J shed 0 bases, with 13 bases lying between them. The germline CDR1 and CDR2 sequences are LNHDA and SQIVND (reference sequence). For the CDR3, the DNA is TGTGCCAGTAAAACGGACTGGAATAGCAATCAGCCCCAGCATTTT. Translating it yields CASKTDWNSNQPQHF.

The chain links TRBV7-6 to TRBJ2-5; 8 nucleotides agree with TRBD1. This CDR3 has 16 amino acids. Germline V gene sequence: CDR1 SGHVS, CDR2 FNYEAQ. The junction had 15 bases not matched to a gene; V was cut back by 5 bases and J by 7 bases. In nucleotides, the CDR3 is TGTGCCAGCAGCGGACAGGGACTGGGAGGAATTTCGACCCAGTACTTC. It encodes CASSGQGLGGISTQYF.

The chain carries TRBV11-2 and TRBJ1-3, with a possible D match to TRBD1 (6 bases). The CDR3 covers 15 residues. V lost 6 bases, J lost 4 bases, and 16 bases lay in between. Germline lookup yields CDR1 SGHAT and CDR2 FQNNGV. CDR3 DNA: TGTGCCAGCAGTACCTTCAGGGGAGTGGGAAACACCATATATTTT. Translating it yields CASSTFRGVGNTIYF.

The chain uses TRBV21-1 and TRBJ2-4; the table gives TRBD2 as D, unverified against the DNA. TRBV21-1 is described as a pseudogene. This CDR3 comprises 12 residues. The CDR3 region is CASQLAKNIQYF. Written as DNA, the CDR3 is TGTGCAAGCCAACTAGCCAAAAACATTCAGTACTTC.

The chain carries TRBV30 and TRBJ2-7; 8 bases map to TRBD1. This CDR3 region has 13 residues. Germline V gene sequence: CDR1 GTSNPN, CDR2 SVGIG (reference sequence). V lost 7 bases, J lost 1 base, and 6 bases stayed unmatched. The CDR3 nucleotides read TGTGCCTATACAGGGGGACTTTCCTACGAGCAGTACTTC. This translates into CAYTGGLSYEQYF.

This clone was seen more than once but under ten times. The chain employs TRBV19 and TRBJ2-5, with 15 bases aligning to TRBD2. The CDR3 sequence is 16 residues long. The V gene's germline CDR1 is LNHDA and CDR2 SQIVND (reference sequence). V was clipped by 6 bases and J by 5 bases; unmatched bases: 7. The CDR3 is CASSRTSGGASETQYF. Written as DNA, the CDR3 is TGTGCCAGTAGCCGGACTAGCGGGGGGGCAAGTGAGACCCAGTACTTC.

The genes are TRBV15 and TRBJ2-1, with a tentative D call TRBD2 (5 bases). The germline V gene has CDR1 LNHNV and CDR2 YYDKDF (reference sequence). The CDR3 is 15 residues long. Between the trimmed V and J ends, which lost 5 bases and 0 bases, there was a span of 11 bases. CDR3 amino acids: CATSVTGFSYNEQFF. CDR3 sequence (DNA): TGTGCCACCAGCGTTACGGGGTTCTCCTACAATGAGCAGTTCTTC. The variable domain in full, with the rest retrieved from reference TRBV15 and TRBJ2-1, is DAMVIQNPRYQVTQFGKPVTLSCSQTLNHNVMYWYQQKSSQAPKLLFHYYDKDFNNEADTPDNFQSRRPNTSFCFLDIRSPGLGDTAMYLCATSVTGFSYNEQFFGPGTRLTVL.

The chain has TRBV4-1 and TRBJ1-2; weak D call: TRBD1 (5 bases). Deletions cut 1 base from V and 6 bases from J, with 12 bases between. Per germline, CDR1 MGHRA and CDR2 YSYEKL. This CDR3 has 14 residues. The CDR3 DNA is TGCGCCAGCAGCCAAGTTATCGGGGGGGATGGCTACACCTTC. Its protein is CASSQVIGGDGYTF.

As to this clone: An end of the junction differs from the germline gene, which may be a read error. The CDR3 DNA is TGTGCCTGGAGTCTCTCGGACTACGGCTACACCTTC. This codes for CAWSLSDYGYTF. The chain links TRBV30 to TRBJ1-2; D gene unclear. This CDR3 region has 12 residues. The germline gives CDR1 GTSNPN, CDR2 SVGIG (reference sequence).

The chain recombines TRBV3-1 (or the pseudogene TRBV3-2) with TRBJ1-4; the D gene is possibly TRBD1 (6 bases). Trimming stripped 1 base from V and 8 bases from J, with 11 bases between. This CDR3 comprises 14 residues. Germline V lookup: CDR1 LGHDT, CDR2 YNNKEL (reference sequence). The CDR3 reads CASSQGQAEEKLFF. CDR3 DNA sequence: TGTGCCAGCAGCCAAGGACAGGCAGAAGAAAAACTGTTTTTT.

The V gene is TRBV23-1, the J gene TRBJ1-1; possible D gene TRBD1, 6 bases. TRBV23-1 is treated as an ORF (open reading frame) with a function not yet certain. V was cut by 6 bases and J by 7 bases, with 24 bases left in between. The CDR3 consists of 16 residues. This CDR3 reads CASSENPDRKWGEAFF. DNA for the CDR3: TGCGCCAGCAGCGAGAACCCTGACAGGAAATGGGGTGAAGCTTTCTTT.

V usage is TRBV18 and J usage is TRBJ2-2, with 7 nucleotides matching TRBD2. The CDR3 runs 17 residues. CDR1 is KGHSH, CDR2 LQKENI, per germline. V was pared by 4 bases and J by 0 bases, with 8 bases of the junction left unmatched. The CDR3 nucleotides read TGTGCCAGCTCACAACTGCCGGGGGGAACGAACACCGGGGAGCTGTTTTTT. Translating gives CASSQLPGGTNTGELFF.

The chain combines TRBV29-1 with TRBJ2-1; possibly TRBD1 for D (6 bases). V lost 4 bases and J 4 bases, leaving 8 bases between the germline ends. This CDR3 spans 12 amino acids. Germline values: CDR1 SQVTM, CDR2 ANQGSEA. This CDR3 is CSVGQGYNEQFF. In DNA, the CDR3 is TGCAGCGTTGGGCAGGGGTACAATGAGCAGTTCTTC.

The genes are TRBV19 and TRBJ1-4; D perhaps matches TRBD1 (6 bases). The CDR3 consists of 14 residues. Germline CDR1 is LNHDA and CDR2 is SQIVND (reference sequence). Trimming cost V 5 bases and J 0 bases, with 7 bases left between them. The CDR3 sequence is CASSDRTTNEKLFF. CDR3 in DNA: TGTGCCAGTAGTGACAGGACAACTAATGAAAAACTGTTTTTT.

The chain uses TRBV29-1 and TRBJ1-1, with 9 nucleotides matching TRBD1. This CDR3 region has 13 residues. Germline values: CDR1 SQVTM, CDR2 ANQGSEA. V trimming: 7 bases; J trimming: 1 base; junction bases outside the gene matches: 4. CDR3 protein: CSAMTGGNTEAFF. CDR3 nucleotide sequence: TGCAGCGCCATGACAGGGGGGAACACTGAAGCTTTCTTT.

The rearrangement links TRBV3-1 (or the pseudogene TRBV3-2) to TRBJ2-1; the match to TRBD2 covers 9 bases. This CDR3 comprises 16 residues. Looked up from germline, CDR1 is LGHDT and CDR2 is YNNKEL (reference sequence). Trimming took 0 bases from V and 7 from J; bases not matched to a gene: 7. The CDR3 coding sequence is TGTGCCAGCAGCCAAGAGTCTGGCGGGGGGGCTAATGAGCAGTTCTTC. This translates into CASSQESGGGANEQFF.

This rearrangement joins TRBV30 to TRBJ1-4; no firm D call. The CDR3 extends over 12 amino acids. CDR1 GTSNPN and CDR2 SVGIG come from the germline V gene (reference sequence). Trimming pared 3 bases from V and 7 bases from J, leaving 9 bases between. As DNA, the CDR3 is TGTGCCTGGAGCAGGAGGAGTGAAAAACTGTTTTTT. Its protein product is CAWSRRSEKLFF. Full variable domain (outside the CDR3, taken from reference TRBV30 and TRBJ1-4): SQTIHQWPATLVQPVGSPLSLECTVEGTSNPNLYWYRQAAGRGLQLLFYSVGIGQISSEVPQNLSASRPQDRQFILSSKKLLLSDSGFYLCAWSRRSEKLFFGSGTQLSVL.

The gene calls are TRBV5-1 and TRBJ1-2; 8 bases fit TRBD1. CDR1 SGHRS and CDR2 YFSETQ come from the germline V gene. CDR3 length: 14 residues. V shed 0 bases, J shed 7 bases, and the junction held 5 bases outside the gene matches. The CDR3, as DNA: TGCGCCAGCAGCTTGGAGGCAGGGGGCGGTGGCTACACCTTC. It is translated as CASSLEAGGGGYTF.

The chain has TRBV28 and TRBJ2-5, with a tentative D call TRBD1 (5 bases). The CDR3 consists of 13 residues. Deletions cut 5 bases from V and 6 bases from J, with 13 bases between. The germline gives CDR1 MDHEN, CDR2 SYDVKM. The CDR3 DNA reads TGTGCCAGCAGTAGGTTAGGGGTCCAGACCCAGTACTTC. The encoded protein is CASSRLGVQTQYF.

The chain is built from TRBV7-9 and TRBJ1-1; TRBD1 agrees at 7 bases. The CDR3 length is 16 residues. Looked up from germline, CDR1 is SEHNR and CDR2 is FQNEAQ (reference sequence). The ends lost 2 bases at V and 5 bases at J; junction bases unmatched: 11. The CDR3 nucleotides are TGTGCCAGCAGCTTACCGTTACAGGGGTCTGGGACTGAAGCTTTCTTT. It specifies CASSLPLQGSGTEAFF.

This clone appeared a single time. This sequence joins TRBV6-5 and TRBJ1-1; no definite D call. Between the trimmed V and J ends, which lost 3 bases and 7 bases, there was a span of 18 bases. This CDR3 has 15 residues. Germline V CDR1 and CDR2: MNHEY, SVGAGI. CDR3 sequence reads: CASSYSTSGSSEAFF. The CDR3, as DNA: TGTGCCAGCAGTTATTCTACGTCGGGGTCGAGTGAAGCTTTCTTT.